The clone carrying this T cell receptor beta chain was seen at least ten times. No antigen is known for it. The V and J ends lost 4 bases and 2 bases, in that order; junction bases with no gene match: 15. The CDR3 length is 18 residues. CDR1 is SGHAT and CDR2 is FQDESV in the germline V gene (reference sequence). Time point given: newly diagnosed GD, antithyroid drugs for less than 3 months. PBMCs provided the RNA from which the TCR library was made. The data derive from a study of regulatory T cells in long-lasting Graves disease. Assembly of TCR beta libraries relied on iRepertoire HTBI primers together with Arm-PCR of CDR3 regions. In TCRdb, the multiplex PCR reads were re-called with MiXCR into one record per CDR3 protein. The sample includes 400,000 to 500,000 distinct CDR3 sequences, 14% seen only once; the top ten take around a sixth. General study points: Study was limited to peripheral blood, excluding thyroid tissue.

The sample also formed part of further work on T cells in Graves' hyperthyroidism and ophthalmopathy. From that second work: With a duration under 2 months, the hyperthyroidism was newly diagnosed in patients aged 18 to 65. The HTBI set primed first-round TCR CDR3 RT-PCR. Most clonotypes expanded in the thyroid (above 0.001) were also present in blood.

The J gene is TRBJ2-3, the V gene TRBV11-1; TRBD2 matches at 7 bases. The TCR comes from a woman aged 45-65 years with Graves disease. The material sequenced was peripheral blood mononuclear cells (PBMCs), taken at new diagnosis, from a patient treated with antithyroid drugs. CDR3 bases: TGTGCCAGCAGCTCCCCGTTTGCGGGAGACTATTACACAGATACGCAGTATTTT. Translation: CASSSPFAGDYYTDTQYF.